One sample yielded the 5 T cell receptor beta chains listed below, sequenced in a study of CD8 T cells in Susac syndrome. Reverse transcription of roughly 0.45 to 1 ug RNA was carried out with random hexamers. MiXCR was run by TCRdb on the immunoSEQ multiplex PCR reads, yielding one entry per CDR3 protein. The table has around 200,000 distinct CDR3 sequences, approximately 94% seen once. The material sequenced was CD4+ T cells from PBMCs. Source of these receptors: a human donor with multiple sclerosis.

The rearrangement joins TRBV20-1 to TRBJ2-1, with unresolved D. This CDR3 contains 11 residues. Germline V lookup: CDR1 DFQATT, CDR2 SNEGSKA (reference sequence). Trimming cost V 2 bases and J 8 bases, with 7 bases left between them. The CDR3 reads CSARSYDEQFF. The CDR3 bases are TGCAGTGCTAGAAGTTACGATGAGCAGTTCTTC.

DNA for the CDR3: TGTGCCTGGAGTGTACGAGGGAGGATAAGTGGAAACACCATATATTTT. Translating it yields CAWSVRGRISGNTIYF. The rearrangement uses TRBV30 and TRBJ1-3; no clear D. Germline V gives CDR1 GTSNPN, CDR2 SVGIG (reference sequence). The CDR3 length is 16 residues. V lost 0 bases and J 3 bases, leaving 15 bases between the germline ends. The full variable domain, with the rest looked up from reference TRBV30 and TRBJ1-3, is SQTIHQWPATLVQPVGSPLSLECTVEGTSNPNLYWYRQAAGRGLQLLFYSVGIGQISSEVPQNLSASRPQDRQFILSSKKLLLSDSGFYLCAWSVRGRISGNTIYFGEGSWLTVV.

The chain combines TRBV7-8 with TRBJ1-2; a possible D gene is TRBD1 (5 bases). The CDR3 covers 17 residues. Trimming cost V 1 base and J 0 bases, with 15 bases left between them. Germline lookup yields CDR1 SGHVS and CDR2 FQNEAQ. DNA of the CDR3: TGTGCCAGCAGCTTAGTAGTCTCAGGGACGGCTAACTATGGCTACACCTTC. Amino acids: CASSLVVSGTANYGYTF.

V and J are TRBV7-9 and TRBJ1-2; D may be TRBD1 (5 bases). Germline V gives CDR1 SEHNR, CDR2 FQNEAQ (reference sequence). CDR3 size: 14 residues. V dropped 3 bases and J dropped 3 bases, with 11 bases sitting between them. CDR3 amino acids: CASSFIGGDYGYTF. CDR3 coding DNA: TGTGCCAGCAGCTTCATCGGGGGGGACTATGGCTACACCTTC.

The V call is TRBV12-3 or TRBV12-4, the J call TRBJ1-2; D is unresolved. The CDR3 runs 12 residues. Trimming took 6 bases from V and 0 from J, leaving 5 bases between them. The CDR3 here is CASRGPNYGYTF. The CDR3 DNA is TGTGCCAGCAGGGGTCCTAACTATGGCTACACCTTC.